One T cell receptor beta chain is described in this entry. Its antigen is undetermined. Germline assignment: CDR1 GTSNPN and CDR2 SVGIG (reference sequence). V lost 7 bases to trimming and J lost 0 bases; unmatched junction nucleotides: 1. The CDR3 covers 12 residues. This specimen comes from a study of graft-versus-host responses after intestinal transplantation. The protocol was immunoSEQ multiplex PCR, while the TCRdb copy is restricted to in-frame clones and leaves out a portion. The sample holds 70,000 or so clones, over 70% seen once. The V gene is TRBV30, the J gene TRBJ1-1; 8 nucleotides agree with TRBD1. The receptor was isolated from a human donor who was the organ donor for an intestinal transplant. This material consisted of unstimulated CD4+ T cells sorted from spleen or lymph node cells, taken before transplant. CDR3 amino acids: CALDRVNTEAFF. In nucleotides, the CDR3 is TGTGCCTTGGACAGGGTGAACACTGAAGCTTTCTTT.